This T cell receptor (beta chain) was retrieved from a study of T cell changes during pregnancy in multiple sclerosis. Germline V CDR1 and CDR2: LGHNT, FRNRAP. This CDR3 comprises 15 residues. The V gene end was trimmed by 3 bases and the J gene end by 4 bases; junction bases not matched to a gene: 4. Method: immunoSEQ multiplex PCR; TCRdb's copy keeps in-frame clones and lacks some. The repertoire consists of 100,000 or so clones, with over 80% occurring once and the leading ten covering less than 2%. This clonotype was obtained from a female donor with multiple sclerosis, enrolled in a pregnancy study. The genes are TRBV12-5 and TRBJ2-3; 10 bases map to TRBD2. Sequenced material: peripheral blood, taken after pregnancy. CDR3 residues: CASGFGAGGPDTQYF. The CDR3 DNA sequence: TGTGCTAGTGGTTTCGGAGCGGGAGGGCCAGATACGCAGTATTTT.